A single TCR beta chain is shown here with its context. Antigen unknown. What was amplified from RNA transcripts were TCR beta CDR3 regions. HTBI primers were used for first-round RT-PCR of the TCR CDR3. In TCRdb, the multiplex PCR reads were re-called with MiXCR into one record per CDR3 protein. The sample carries over 150,000 distinct CDR3 sequences, about a sixth recorded once. Trimming removed 0 bases from V and 0 bases from J, with 12 bases in between. The CDR3 loop spans 18 amino acids. Looked up from germline, CDR1 is SGHAT and CDR2 is FQDESV (reference sequence). This sample stems from a study of T cells in Graves' hyperthyroidism and ophthalmopathy. Patients aged 18 to 65 with hyperthyroidism were newly diagnosed, with duration under 2 months. Uncontrolled infection, other autoimmune disease, pregnancy or lactation disqualified patients from enrolment. The study based diagnoses on clinical symptoms, serum thyroxine and TRAb, thyroid ultrasound and orbital computed tomography.

Study-level results: Ophthalmopathy and stable hyperthyroidism were told apart by a 13 V-J model.

The sample comprised blood. The chain combines TRBV11-1 with TRBJ2-6; D possibly corresponds to TRBD2 (6 bases). The TCR was taken from a woman aged 45-60 years with Graves' hyperthyroidism. The CDR3 is CASSLAAGPPSGANVLTF. Written as DNA, the CDR3 is TGTGCCAGCAGCTTAGCGGCGGGGCCGCCCTCTGGGGCCAACGTCCTGACTTTC.